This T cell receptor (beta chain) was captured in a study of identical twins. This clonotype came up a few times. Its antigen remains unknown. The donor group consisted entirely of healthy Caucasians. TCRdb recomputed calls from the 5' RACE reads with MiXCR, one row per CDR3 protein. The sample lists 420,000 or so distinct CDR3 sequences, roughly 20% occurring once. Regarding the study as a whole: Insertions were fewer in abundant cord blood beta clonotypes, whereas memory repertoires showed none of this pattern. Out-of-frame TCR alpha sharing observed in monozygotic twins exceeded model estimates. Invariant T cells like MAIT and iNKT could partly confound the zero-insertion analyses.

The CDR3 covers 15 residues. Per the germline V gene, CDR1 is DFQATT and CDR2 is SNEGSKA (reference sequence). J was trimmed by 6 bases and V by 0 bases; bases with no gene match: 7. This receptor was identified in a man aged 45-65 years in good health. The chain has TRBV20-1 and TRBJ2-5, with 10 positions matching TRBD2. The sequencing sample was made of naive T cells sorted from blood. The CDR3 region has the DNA TGCAGTGCTAGAGAATCTAGCGGGAGCGGAAAGACCCAGTACTTC. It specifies CSARESSGSGKTQYF.